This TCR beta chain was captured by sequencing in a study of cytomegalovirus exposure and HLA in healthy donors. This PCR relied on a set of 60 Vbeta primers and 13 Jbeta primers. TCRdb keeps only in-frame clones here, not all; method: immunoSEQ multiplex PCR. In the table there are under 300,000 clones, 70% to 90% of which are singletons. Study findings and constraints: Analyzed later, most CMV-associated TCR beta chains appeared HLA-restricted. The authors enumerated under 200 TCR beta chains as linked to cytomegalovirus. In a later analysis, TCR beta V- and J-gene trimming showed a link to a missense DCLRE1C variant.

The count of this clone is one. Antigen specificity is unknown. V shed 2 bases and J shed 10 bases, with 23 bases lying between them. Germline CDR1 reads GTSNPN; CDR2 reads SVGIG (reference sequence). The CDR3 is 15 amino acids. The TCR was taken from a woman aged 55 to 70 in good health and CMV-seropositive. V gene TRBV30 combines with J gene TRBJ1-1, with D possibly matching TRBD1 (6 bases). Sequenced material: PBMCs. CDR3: CAWSITGSHLFRAFF. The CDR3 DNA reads TGTGCCTGGAGTATCACAGGGAGTCACCTTTTTAGAGCTTTCTTT. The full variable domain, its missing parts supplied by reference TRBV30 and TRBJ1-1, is SQTIHQWPATLVQPVGSPLSLECTVEGTSNPNLYWYRQAAGRGLQLLFYSVGIGQISSEVPQNLSASRPQDRQFILSSKKLLLSDSGFYLCAWSITGSHLFRAFFGQGTRLTVV.